This T cell receptor (beta chain) was sequenced in a study of OX40 agonist ivuxolimab in advanced cancers. Study at large: Under the entry rules, prior anti-PD-1, anti-PD-L1 or anti-CTLA-4 therapy was allowed, and approximately 40% had some. Study results and caveats: Expanded clones were, on average, more numerous among CD8+ T cells than CD4+.

The protocol was immunoSEQ multiplex PCR, while the TCRdb copy is restricted to in-frame clones and leaves out a portion. The sample lists some 97,000 clones; about 88% were seen once. About this clone: Its antigen is undetermined.

The germline V gene encodes CDR1 LNHDA and CDR2 SQIVND (reference sequence). The CDR3 extends over 13 amino acids. The V end lost 3 bases, the J end lost 10 bases, and 13 bases lay between the germline ends. The origin of this receptor is an adult with an advanced solid tumor such as melanoma, head and neck, liver or kidney cancer. J is TRBJ2-1 and V is TRBV19, with D maybe TRBD2 (5 bases). The source material was CD4+ or CD8+ T cells sorted from blood, sampled in a trial of the OX40 agonist ivuxolimab. CDR3 in amino acids: CASSILRAEEQFF. The CDR3, as DNA: TGTGCCAGTAGTATTTTGAGAGCGGAAGAGCAGTTCTTC.